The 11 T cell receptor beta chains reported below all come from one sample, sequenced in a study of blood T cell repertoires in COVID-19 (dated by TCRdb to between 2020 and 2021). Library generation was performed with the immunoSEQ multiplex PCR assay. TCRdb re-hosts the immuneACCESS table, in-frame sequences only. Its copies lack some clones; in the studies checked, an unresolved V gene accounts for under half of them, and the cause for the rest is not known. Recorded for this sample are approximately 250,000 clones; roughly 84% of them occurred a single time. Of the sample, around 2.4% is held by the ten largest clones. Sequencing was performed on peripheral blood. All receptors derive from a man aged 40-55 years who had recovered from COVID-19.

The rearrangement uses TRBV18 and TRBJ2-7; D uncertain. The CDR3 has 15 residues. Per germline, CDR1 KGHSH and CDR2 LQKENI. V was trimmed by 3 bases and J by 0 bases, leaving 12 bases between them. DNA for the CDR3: TGTGCCAGCTCACCCCGGTCAGCTAGCTCCTACGAGCAGTACTTC. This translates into CASSPRSASSYEQYF. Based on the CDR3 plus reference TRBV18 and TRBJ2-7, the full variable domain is NAGVMQNPRHLVRRRGQEARLRCSPMKGHSHVYWYRQLPEEGLKFMVYLQKENIIDESGMPKERFSAEFPKEGPSILRIQQVVRGDSAAYFCASSPRSASSYEQYFGPGTRLTVT.

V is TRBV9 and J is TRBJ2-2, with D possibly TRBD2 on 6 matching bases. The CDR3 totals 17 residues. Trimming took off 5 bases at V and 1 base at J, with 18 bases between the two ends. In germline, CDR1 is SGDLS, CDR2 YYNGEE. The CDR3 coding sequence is TGTGCCAGCAGGAAATCGCTAGCGAATGGGAACACCGGGGAGCTGTTTTTT. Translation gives CASRKSLANGNTGELFF.

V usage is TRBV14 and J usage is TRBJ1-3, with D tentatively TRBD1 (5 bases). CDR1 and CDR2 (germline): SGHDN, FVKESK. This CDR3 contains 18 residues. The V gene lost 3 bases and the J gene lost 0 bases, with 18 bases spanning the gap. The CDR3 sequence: CASSQAGRAESSGNTIYF. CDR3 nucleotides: TGTGCCAGCAGCCAGGCGGGACGGGCGGAATCCTCTGGAAACACCATATATTTT.

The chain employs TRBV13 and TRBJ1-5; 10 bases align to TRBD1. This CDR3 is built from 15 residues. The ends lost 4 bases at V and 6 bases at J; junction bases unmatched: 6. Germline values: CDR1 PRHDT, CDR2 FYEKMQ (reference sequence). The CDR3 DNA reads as TGTGCCAGCAGCTCCGGGACAGGGGCCGGTCAGCCCCAGCATTTT. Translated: CASSSGTGAGQPQHF. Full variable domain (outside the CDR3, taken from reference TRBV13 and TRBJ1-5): AAGVIQSPRHLIKEKRETATLKCYPIPRHDTVYWYQQGPGQDPQFLISFYEKMQSDKGSIPDRFSAQQFSDYHSELNMSSLELGDSALYFCASSSGTGAGQPQHFGDGTRLSIL.

The CDR3 bases are TGTGCCAGCAGCTTGCAGGGGGGCGACGGCTACACCTTC. Amino acid sequence: CASSLQGGDGYTF. V and J are TRBV5-6 and TRBJ1-2; 7 bases align to TRBD1. CDR1 and CDR2 (germline): SGHDT, YYEEEE. Trimming took 1 base from V and 8 from J; bases not matched to a gene: 5. This CDR3 contains 13 residues.

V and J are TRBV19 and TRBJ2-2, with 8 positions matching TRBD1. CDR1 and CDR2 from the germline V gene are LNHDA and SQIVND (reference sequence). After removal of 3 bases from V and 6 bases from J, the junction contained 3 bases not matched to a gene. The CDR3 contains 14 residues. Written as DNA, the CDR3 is TGTGCCAGTAGTATGGGACAGGCCCCCGGGGAGCTGTTTTTT. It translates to CASSMGQAPGELFF. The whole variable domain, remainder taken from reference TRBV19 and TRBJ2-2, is DGGITQSPKYLFRKEGQNVTLSCEQNLNHDAMYWYRQDPGQGLRLIYYSQIVNDFQKGDIAEGYSVSREKKESFPLTVTSAQKNPTAFYLCASSMGQAPGELFFGEGSRLTVL.

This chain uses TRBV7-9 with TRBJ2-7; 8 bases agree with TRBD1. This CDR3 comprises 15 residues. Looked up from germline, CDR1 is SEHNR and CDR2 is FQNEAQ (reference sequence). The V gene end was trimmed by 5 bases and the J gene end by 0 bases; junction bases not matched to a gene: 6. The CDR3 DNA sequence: TGTGCCAGCAGCGCATGGGACAGGACCTCCTACGAGCAGTACTTC. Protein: CASSAWDRTSYEQYF.

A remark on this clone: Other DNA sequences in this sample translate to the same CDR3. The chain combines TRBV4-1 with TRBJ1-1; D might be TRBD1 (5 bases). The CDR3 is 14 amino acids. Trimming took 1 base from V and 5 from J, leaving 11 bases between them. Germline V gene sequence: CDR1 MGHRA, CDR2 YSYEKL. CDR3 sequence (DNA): TGCGCCAGCAGCCAAGTCGGGGGAGCGACTGAAGCTTTCTTT. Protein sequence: CASSQVGGATEAFF.

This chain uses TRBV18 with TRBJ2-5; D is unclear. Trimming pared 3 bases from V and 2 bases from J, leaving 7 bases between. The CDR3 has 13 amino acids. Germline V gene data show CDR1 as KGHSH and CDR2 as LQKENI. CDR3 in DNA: TGTGCCAGCTCACCTCATGTTCAAGAGACCCAGTACTTC. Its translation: CASSPHVQETQYF.

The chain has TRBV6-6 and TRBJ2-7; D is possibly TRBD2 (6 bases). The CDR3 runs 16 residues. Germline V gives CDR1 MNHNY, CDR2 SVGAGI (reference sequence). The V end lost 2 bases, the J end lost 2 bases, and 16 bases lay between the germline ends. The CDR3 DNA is TGTGCCAGCAGTTACCCAGGGACTGAGGAACCCTACGAGCAGTACTTC. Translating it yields CASSYPGTEEPYEQYF.

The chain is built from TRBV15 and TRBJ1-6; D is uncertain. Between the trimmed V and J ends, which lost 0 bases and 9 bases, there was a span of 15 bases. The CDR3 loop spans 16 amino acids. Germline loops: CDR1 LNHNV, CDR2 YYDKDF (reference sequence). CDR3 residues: CATSRDRTGNLSPLHF. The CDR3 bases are TGTGCCACCAGCAGAGACCGGACGGGAAACCTTTCACCCCTCCACTTT.